These 10 T cell receptor beta chains came from one sample sequenced in a study of tumor-infiltrating lymphocytes in primary liver carcinoma. cDNA specific to TCR beta was made from roughly 500 ng of total RNA, with a constant-region primer employed for priming. Slightly modified ARM-PCR with three nested multiplex PCR rounds yielded TCR beta libraries. Researchers ran the first two PCR rounds for roughly 10 cycles each with TRBV1-TRBV30 forward primers and a C-beta reverse primer. TCRdb used MiXCR to reprocess the multiplex PCR reads, holding one entry per CDR3 protein. The sample records 70,000 to 85,000 distinct CDR3 sequences, 71% being singletons. Co-extraction yielded RNA and DNA from roughly 20-30 mg of unsorted bulk tissue. Sequencing was performed on liver tumor tissue from sampling region 4. Regarding subset: tumor region T4, right-lateral pole. The receptors stem from a woman aged 60-75 years with primary liver carcinoma and hepatitis B virus infection.

J is TRBJ2-5 and V is TRBV6-2 or TRBV6-3, with D possibly matching TRBD2 (5 bases). The DNA end favors TRBJ2-1, so the J call may be wrong. From germline, CDR1 is MNHEY and CDR2 SVGEGT. There are 17 residues in the CDR3. CDR3 sequence: CASSYLIGGKGHNEQFF. CDR3 nucleotides: TGTGCCAGCAGTTACCTTATAGGAGGCAAGGGTCACAATGAGCAGTTCTTC.

Ten or more counts support this clonotype. The chain has TRBV6-4 and TRBJ2-2, with a possible D match to TRBD1 (5 bases). Trimming removed 2 bases from V and 3 bases from J, with 7 bases in between. Per the germline V gene, CDR1 is MRHNA and CDR2 is SNTAGT. The CDR3 contains 14 residues. In nucleotides, the CDR3 is TGTGCCAGCAGTGACAGGGGCGACACCGGGGAGCTGTTTTTT. Protein product: CASSDRGDTGELFF.

Remarks on this clonotype: A read error may be the cause here, since a much bigger clone is one base away. This chain connects TRBV10-3 to TRBJ2-1; 7 bases align to TRBD1. The CDR3 totals 15 residues. Germline CDR1 reads ENHRY; CDR2 reads SYGVKD. As DNA, the CDR3 is TGTGCCATCAGGGTACGGGACAGCTCCAACAATGAGCAGTTCTTC. Translating it yields CAIRVRDSSNNEQFF.

Of note for this clonotype: With a much larger clone just one base away, this may be a read error. The chain has TRBV5-1 and TRBJ1-1; D gene unclear. Germline-derived CDR1 and CDR2 are SGHRS and YFSETQ. The germline V and J ends were trimmed by 9 bases and 4 bases, with 16 bases remaining between them. The CDR3 spans 13 residues. The CDR3 DNA reads TGCGCCACCTCCCGCGGTGACGGCACTGAAGCTTTCTTT. This codes for CATSRGDGTEAFF.

The rearrangement uses TRBV6-1 and TRBJ1-2, with 7 bases identical to TRBD1. The V and J ends lost 11 bases and 9 bases, in that order; junction bases with no gene match: 12. CDR3 size: 12 residues. The germline CDR1 and CDR2 sequences are MNHNS and SASEGT. The CDR3 here is CAGGRQGQCYTF. CDR3 DNA: TGTGCCGGCGGCCGACAGGGTCAATGCTACACCTTC.

This clonotype has a count of ten or more. The J gene is TRBJ2-7, the V gene TRBV7-9; 9 nucleotides agree with TRBD1. V lost 3 bases, J lost 2 bases, and 2 bases stayed unmatched. The CDR3 spans 14 residues. Germline loops: CDR1 SEHNR, CDR2 FQNEAQ (reference sequence). CDR3 nucleotide sequence: TGTGCCAGCAGCTTGGACAGGGGACCCTACGAGCAGTACTTC. This codes for CASSLDRGPYEQYF.

Details on this clonotype: Since a much larger clone is just one base distant, this may be a read error. V and J are TRBV5-1 and TRBJ2-4; maybe TRBD1 (6 bases). The CDR3 covers 17 residues. Germline V gene data show CDR1 as SGHRS and CDR2 as YFSETQ. CDR3 region: CASNLSRYQGIGDIQYF. In DNA form, the CDR3 reads TGCGCCAGCAACTTGTCCCGCTACCAGGGGATTGGGGACATTCAGTACTTC.

About this clonotype: Compared with germline, one end of the junction differs, possibly owing to a read error. This chain connects TRBV5-6 to TRBJ2-3; D call uncertain. The J call may be mistaken, given a closer DNA end match to TRBJ1-5. The CDR3 has 16 residues. CDR1 and CDR2 (germline): SGHDT, YYEEEE. CDR3 loop: CAGSLLGTSNTDTQHF. For the CDR3, the DNA is TGTGCCGGCAGCTTGTTAGGCACCTCTAACACAGATACGCAGCATTTT.

The chain is built from TRBV10-2 and TRBJ1-5; TRBD1 agrees at 9 bases. The CDR3 is made up of 14 amino acids. Trimming removed 6 bases from V and 13 bases from J; junction bases left unmatched: 13. Germline V gives CDR1 WSHSY, CDR2 SAAADI. The CDR3 reads CASRRDREDQSQHF. In DNA form, the CDR3 reads TGCGCCAGCAGACGGGACAGGGAAGATCAGTCTCAGCATTTT.

On this clonotype: This CDR3 is missing its conserved last phenylalanine or tryptophan, likely due to a read error. The DNA is omitted, as the CDR3 cannot be located on it reliably, and the CDR3 follows TCRdb's listing. The rearrangement joins TRBV20-1 to TRBJ2-1; the D segment call TRBD2 is taken from the table without a DNA check. With termini counted, the CDR3 has 15 amino acids. CDR1 is DFQATT and CDR2 is SNEGSKA in the germline V gene (reference sequence). The CDR3 protein is CSSPHTSGSGNERFL.